The next 28 T cell receptor beta chains were all read from a single sample in a study of blood T cell repertoires in COVID-19. Clones were sequenced by immunoSEQ multiplex PCR, and TCRdb holds only the in-frame ones, with some missing. The sample contains 45,000 to 60,000 clones, about 88% of which appear only once. The sequenced sample consisted of peripheral blood. These receptors all come from a man in his fifties with acute or convalescent COVID-19.

The chain is built from TRBV2 and TRBJ2-2; 13 bases fit TRBD2. Per the germline V gene, CDR1 is SNHLY and CDR2 is FYNNEI. The CDR3 consists of 15 residues. Germline trimming cut 5 bases from V and 5 bases from J; bases unmatched to any gene: 2. CDR3 DNA sequence: TGTGCCAGCAGTTTGACTAGCGGGGGGACCGGGGAGCTGTTTTTT. This translates into CASSLTSGGTGELFF.

The chain combines TRBV19 with TRBJ2-1, with 11 bases matching TRBD2. CDR3 length: 20 amino acids. V was clipped by 1 base and J by 0 bases; unmatched bases: 11. CDR1 and CDR2 (germline): LNHDA, SQIVND (reference sequence). The CDR3 reads CASSIARGLAVLSSYNEQFF. The DNA of the CDR3 is TGTGCCAGTAGTATAGCGCGGGGACTAGCGGTCCTGAGCTCCTACAATGAGCAGTTCTTC.

The chain employs TRBV9 and TRBJ1-3, with D hard to call. There are 15 residues in the CDR3. Trimming removed 0 bases from V and 0 bases from J, with 7 bases in between. Germline V gene sequence: CDR1 SGDLS, CDR2 YYNGEE. The CDR3 sequence is CASSVEAGSGNTIYF. The CDR3 DNA reads as TGTGCCAGCAGCGTAGAGGCAGGCTCTGGAAACACCATATATTTT.

The chain employs TRBV27 and TRBJ1-4, with 7 bases fitting TRBD1. The CDR3 contains 15 residues. Trimming at V came to 3 bases and at J to 12 bases, leaving 13 bases not matched to a gene. Germline assignment: CDR1 MNHEY and CDR2 SMNVEV (reference sequence). CDR3 in DNA: TGTGCCAGCAGTTTGGGGACAGCGGGTATGAGGGAACTGTTTTTT. As protein: CASSLGTAGMRELFF.

V usage is TRBV6-5 and J usage is TRBJ2-5, with 15 bases fitting TRBD2. There are 15 residues in the CDR3. Germline V gene lookup returns CDR1 MNHEY and CDR2 SVGAGI. Unmatched junction bases numbered 5, after V lost 8 bases and J lost 4 bases. CDR3 residues: CASDWTSGRGETQYF. CDR3 bases: TGTGCCAGCGACTGGACTAGCGGGAGGGGAGAGACCCAGTACTTC.

The rearrangement joins TRBV15 to TRBJ1-6; D is perhaps TRBD1 (5 bases). Germline-derived CDR1 and CDR2 are LNHNV and YYDKDF (reference sequence). The CDR3 has 15 amino acids. Trimming removed 6 bases from V and 6 bases from J, with 15 bases in between. The CDR3 sequence: CATSLKTVSNSPLHF. Written as DNA, the CDR3 is TGTGCCACCAGTCTAAAGACAGTCTCTAATTCACCCCTCCACTTT.

The CDR3 region is CASSPPGQGAGETQYF. For the CDR3, the DNA is TGTGCCAGCAGTCCCCCGGGACAGGGGGCAGGGGAGACCCAGTACTTC. This chain uses TRBV28 with TRBJ2-5, with 12 positions matching TRBD1. CDR3 length equals 16 residues. V was pared by 5 bases and J by 5 bases, with 9 bases of the junction left unmatched. Looked up from germline, CDR1 is MDHEN and CDR2 is SYDVKM.

A few counts support this clone. V gene TRBV14 combines with J gene TRBJ1-1; 8 bases are a match to TRBD1. With V trimmed by 2 bases and J by 4 bases, 6 bases remained unmatched. The length of the CDR3 is 15 residues. The germline CDR1 and CDR2 sequences are SGHDN and FVKESK. The CDR3 DNA reads TGTGCCAGCAGCCAACAGGGGGCCCTGGCCACTGAAGCTTTCTTT. Its protein is CASSQQGALATEAFF.

The sample holds a few counts of this clone. Different DNA sequences within this sample yield the same CDR3. CDR3 in DNA: TGTGCCAGCAGCGTAGGACAGGGGGACACTGAAGCTTTCTTT. This codes for CASSVGQGDTEAFF. The chain recombines TRBV9 with TRBJ1-1; TRBD1 agrees at 9 bases. CDR1 and CDR2 from the germline V gene are SGDLS and YYNGEE. The ends lost 0 bases at V and 3 bases at J; junction bases unmatched: 0. There are 14 residues in the CDR3.

This chain links TRBV4-1 with TRBJ2-1; D is perhaps TRBD2 (6 bases). V lost 1 base, J lost 2 bases, and 12 bases lay in between. Germline CDR1 MGHRA, CDR2 YSYEKL. This CDR3 region has 16 residues. This CDR3 is CASSQVFGGTYNEQFF. In DNA form, the CDR3 reads TGCGCCAGCAGCCAAGTTTTTGGAGGGACCTACAATGAGCAGTTCTTC.

V and J are TRBV9 and TRBJ2-2, with TRBD2 matching 7 bases. The CDR3 is 15 amino acids. Germline V gene data show CDR1 as SGDLS and CDR2 as YYNGEE. V lost 2 bases and J lost 7; bases outside the gene matches: 8. The CDR3: CASSVAGVGSGELFF. CDR3 nucleotides: TGTGCCAGCAGCGTCGCGGGAGTGGGGAGCGGGGAGCTGTTTTTT.

The gene calls are TRBV29-1 and TRBJ2-5, with 8 bases matching TRBD2. This CDR3 is built from 13 residues. Unmatched junction bases numbered 7, after V lost 8 bases and J lost 2 bases. Germline values: CDR1 SQVTM, CDR2 ANQGSEA. The CDR3 coding sequence is TGCAGCTCCAGGATAGCGGGGCAAGAGACCCAGTACTTC. As protein: CSSRIAGQETQYF.

V usage is TRBV7-3 and J usage is TRBJ2-1; 7 bases align to TRBD1. Per germline, CDR1 SGHTA and CDR2 FQGTGA. The CDR3 loop spans 15 amino acids. With 0 bases clipped from V and 2 bases from J, the junction kept 1 base outside the gene matches. The CDR3 spells CASSLTGGPYNEQFF. The CDR3, as DNA: TGTGCCAGCAGCTTAACAGGGGGCCCCTACAATGAGCAGTTCTTC. Together with reference TRBV7-3 and TRBJ2-1, the CDR3 gives the full variable domain: GAGVSQTPSNKVTEKGKYVELRCDPISGHTALYWYRQSLGQGPEFLIYFQGTGAADDSGLPNDRFFAVRPEGSVSTLKIQRTERGDSAVYLCASSLTGGPYNEQFFGPGTRLTVL.

V gene TRBV18 combines with J gene TRBJ2-7; 7 nucleotides agree with TRBD2. J lost 3 bases, V lost 2 bases, and 1 base had no gene match. CDR1 is KGHSH, CDR2 LQKENI, per germline. The CDR3 length is 13 residues. CDR3 amino acids: CASSPGGGYEQYF. The CDR3 DNA is TGTGCCAGCTCACCAGGCGGGGGCTACGAGCAGTACTTC.

The chain combines TRBV9 with TRBJ2-3, with 16 bases identical to TRBD2. The germline V gene encodes CDR1 SGDLS and CDR2 YYNGEE. The CDR3 runs 17 residues. The J segment lost 5 bases and the V segment lost 0 bases, leaving 3 bases of the junction unmatched. The DNA for the CDR3 is TGTGCCAGCAGCGTAGCGGGACTAGCGGGAGGGGTAGATACGCAGTATTTT. Encoded protein: CASSVAGLAGGVDTQYF.

This sequence joins TRBV18 and TRBJ1-4; the match to TRBD1 covers 8 bases. Germline V gene data show CDR1 as KGHSH and CDR2 as LQKENI. Trimming at V came to 1 base and at J to 5 bases, leaving 12 bases not matched to a gene. CDR3 length: 18 residues. The CDR3 DNA reads TGTGCCAGCTCACCACTACAGGACAGGGTCCTGGTGAATGAAAAACTGTTTTTT. It specifies CASSPLQDRVLVNEKLFF.

The chain has TRBV7-2 and TRBJ2-1, with a tentative D call TRBD2 (5 bases). This CDR3 contains 13 residues. V was pared by 1 base and J by 5 bases, with 6 bases between. Germline V gene lookup returns CDR1 SGHTA and CDR2 FQGNSA. CDR3 DNA: TGTGCCAGCAGCTTAGTGAGGGACAATGAGCAGTTCTTC. The encoded protein is CASSLVRDNEQFF.

This chain uses TRBV4-1 with TRBJ1-1; 7 bases map to TRBD1. There are 15 residues in the CDR3. V lost 0 bases, J lost 5 bases, and 6 bases stayed unmatched. Germline CDR1 reads MGHRA; CDR2 reads YSYEKL. The CDR3 here is CASSQDKGAVTEAFF. The CDR3 DNA reads as TGCGCCAGCAGCCAAGATAAGGGGGCAGTGACTGAAGCTTTCTTT.

CDR3 sequence: CSVTIGQVEQFF. The CDR3 nucleotides are TGCAGCGTCACCATCGGACAGGTCGAGCAGTTCTTC. The chain couples TRBV29-1 to TRBJ2-1; TRBD1 matches 7 bases. Looked up from germline, CDR1 is SQVTM and CDR2 is ANQGSEA. CDR3 size: 12 residues. V gave up 6 bases and J gave up 10 bases; unmatched junction bases: 9.

This chain uses TRBV4-2 with TRBJ1-4, with D unclear. This CDR3 comprises 14 residues. Germline V gene lookup returns CDR1 LGHNA and CDR2 YNFKEQ. V was pared by 5 bases and J by 6 bases, with 13 bases between. The DNA of the CDR3 is TGTGCCAGCAGCTTGATCGAGTTAGATGAAAAACTGTTTTTT. Translating gives CASSLIELDEKLFF.

The DNA for the CDR3 is TGTGCCAGCAGTCCTCGGACAGGGATTCACGGGGAGCTGTTTTTT. Translated, it gives CASSPRTGIHGELFF. The J gene is TRBJ2-2, the V gene TRBV28; 8 bases line up with TRBD1. V was clipped by 5 bases and J by 7 bases; unmatched bases: 9. In germline, CDR1 is MDHEN, CDR2 SYDVKM. CDR3 length: 15 amino acids.

The chain combines TRBV2 with TRBJ1-5; 7 bases match TRBD1. Trimming at V came to 1 base and at J to 4 bases, leaving 1 base not matched to a gene. This CDR3 contains 14 residues. From germline, CDR1 is SNHLY and CDR2 FYNNEI. The DNA for the CDR3 is TGTGCCAGCAGTGAAGAACAGGGGAATCAGCCCCAGCATTTT. It codes for CASSEEQGNQPQHF.

The chain is built from TRBV5-4 and TRBJ1-2; 11 bases align to TRBD1. CDR3 length: 15 residues. V was clipped by 4 bases and J by 4 bases; unmatched bases: 6. The germline V gene encodes CDR1 SGHNT and CDR2 YYREEE (reference sequence). The CDR3 sequence is CASSGGQGGGYGYTF. In DNA, the CDR3 is TGTGCCAGCAGCGGGGGACAGGGGGGTGGCTATGGCTACACCTTC.

This rearrangement joins TRBV10-1 to TRBJ2-7; D is perhaps TRBD2 (6 bases). Trimming removed 0 bases at V and 0 bases at J, with 9 bases between. Per the germline V gene, CDR1 is WNHNN and CDR2 is SYGVQD (reference sequence). The CDR3 runs 15 residues. The CDR3 loop reads CASSESYGSSYEQYF. As DNA, the CDR3 is TGCGCCAGCAGTGAGTCGTACGGGAGCTCCTACGAGCAGTACTTC.

The CDR3 DNA reads TGTGCCAGCAGCCCTACAGGGTCTAACTATGGCTACACCTTC. This encodes CASSPTGSNYGYTF. The chain employs TRBV5-6 and TRBJ1-2; perhaps TRBD1 as D (6 bases). Trimming shortened V by 4 bases and J by 0 bases, and 10 bases separated the two germline ends. CDR3 size: 14 residues. The germline V gene has CDR1 SGHDT and CDR2 YYEEEE.

The gene calls are TRBV6-5 and TRBJ1-2, with TRBD1 as a possible D gene (6 bases). V gave up 5 bases and J gave up 5 bases, with 12 bases separating them. The length of the CDR3 is 13 residues. Germline values: CDR1 MNHEY, CDR2 SVGAGI. CDR3 DNA sequence: TGTGCCAGCAGTAATACAGGGATGTATGGCTACACCTTC. Translation gives CASSNTGMYGYTF.

The J gene is TRBJ2-3, the V gene TRBV24-1; 13 positions agree with TRBD2. CDR3 size: 18 residues. Germline assignment: CDR1 KGHDR and CDR2 SFDVKD. After removal of 4 bases from V and 9 bases from J, the junction contained 15 bases not matched to a gene. The CDR3 loop is CATSERTSGGPLEGTQYF. CDR3 nucleotide sequence: TGTGCCACCAGTGAAAGGACTAGCGGGGGCCCTCTTGAGGGCACGCAGTATTTT.

The chain is built from TRBV28 and TRBJ2-5, with unresolved D. V lost 0 bases and J lost 1, with 12 bases in between. Germline loops: CDR1 MDHEN, CDR2 SYDVKM. The CDR3 contains 16 residues. The CDR3: CASSLWMSGRQETQYF. The CDR3 nucleotides read TGTGCCAGCAGTTTATGGATGTCAGGCCGCCAAGAGACCCAGTACTTC.